One sample yielded the 3 T cell receptor beta chains listed below, sequenced in a study of graft-versus-host responses after intestinal transplantation (dated by TCRdb to 2020 to 2022). The library relied on the immunoSEQ multiplex PCR assay. In its TCRdb copy, this immuneACCESS table keeps in-frame sequences only and misses some clones. Where compared with another copy, unresolved V genes explain less than half of these, and the others have no known cause. This sample has 100,000 or so clones in its table, and over 80% of those were observed once. Around 1.1% of the sample is taken by the ten largest. What these receptors recognize is not known. The sample's time point, from its label and the paper: cells obtained before transplantation from donor or recipient. The material sequenced was unstimulated CD8+ T cells sorted from spleen or lymph node cells, taken before transplant. Source of these receptors: a human donor who was the organ donor for an intestinal transplant.

Here the CDR3 DNA reads TGTGCCAGCAGTGCCCAGGGCTCTGAAAAACTGTTTTTT. It yields the protein CASSAQGSEKLFF. J is TRBJ1-4 and V is TRBV6-1; D might be TRBD1 (5 bases). The CDR3 loop spans 13 amino acids. Trimming cost V 4 bases and J 7 bases, with 10 bases left between them. Germline V gene data show CDR1 as MNHNS and CDR2 as SASEGT.

This clone was observed once. The V and J genes are TRBV5-4 and TRBJ2-7, with 8 bases lining up with TRBD2. The V gene's germline CDR1 is SGHNT and CDR2 YYREEE (reference sequence). This CDR3 is built from 15 residues. V lost 0 bases to trimming and J lost 5 bases; unmatched junction nucleotides: 7. CDR3 in amino acids: CASSLGPGGVDEQYF. CDR3 nucleotides: TGTGCCAGCAGCTTGGGACCGGGGGGGGTGGACGAGCAGTACTTC.

This chain links TRBV6-1 with TRBJ2-1; TRBD2 matches 8 bases. V gave up 4 bases and J gave up 0 bases; unmatched junction bases: 14. This CDR3 comprises 19 residues. The germline V gene encodes CDR1 MNHNS and CDR2 SASEGT. Written as DNA, the CDR3 is TGTGCCAGCAGTGGAGGGCTAAGCGGGGGCTGGAGCTCCTACAATGAGCAGTTCTTC. Translation: CASSGGLSGGWSSYNEQFF.